A single T cell receptor (beta chain) is shown here with its context. Its antigen is currently unknown. Once obtained from cultured CD4+ T cells, the DNA was sequenced using the Oncomine TCR Beta short-read assay. MiXCR, applied by TCRdb to the PCR reads, yields one record per CDR3 protein. Among over 15,000 distinct CDR3 sequences, approximately 50% were seen once, and the ten largest hold more than 7%. Treatment given: roughly 10-day PBMC culture with coronavirus spike peptide pools or control peptides (ViraFEST assay). This record belongs to a study of vaccination and CD4 T cells after COVID-19. The receptor's source is a human donor who had recovered from COVID-19. This material consisted of CD4+ T cells from blood, cultured in vitro, taken before SARS-CoV-2 vaccination.

CDR3 protein: CASSPPHSGYTF. Written as DNA, the CDR3 is TGTGCCAGCAGCCCCCCTCACTCTGGCTACACCTTC. V gene TRBV14 combines with J gene TRBJ1-2; no clear D gene. The germline CDR1 and CDR2 sequences are SGHDN and FVKESK. The CDR3 extends over 12 amino acids. Trimming stripped 4 bases from V and 7 bases from J, with 10 bases between. Filled out from reference TRBV14 and TRBJ1-2, the complete variable domain reads EAGVTQFPSHSVIEKGQTVTLRCDPISGHDNLYWYRRVMGKEIKFLLHFVKESKQDESGMPNNRFLAERTGGTYSTLKVQPAELEDSGVYFCASSPPHSGYTFGSGTRLTVV.